What follows are 4 T cell receptor beta chains derived from one specimen sequenced in a study of blood T cell repertoires in COVID-19. Some clones are missing from TCRdb's copy, which holds only in-frame ones; the method was immunoSEQ multiplex PCR. The table has about 380,000 clones, 90% seen once. Input material: peripheral blood. All receptors come from a man aged 18 to 35 with active or convalescent COVID-19.

By share, this clone counts as medium-sized. The chain couples TRBV6-4 to TRBJ2-2; 7 nucleotides match TRBD1. The V and J ends lost 4 bases and 2 bases, in that order; junction bases with no gene match: 4. This CDR3 spans 15 amino acids. Germline assignment: CDR1 MRHNA and CDR2 SNTAGT. This CDR3 is CASSVGQDNTGELFF. The CDR3 DNA reads TGTGCCAGCAGTGTCGGACAGGATAACACCGGGGAGCTGTTTTTT.

The chain links TRBV24-1 to TRBJ2-1, with TRBD2 matching 14 bases. CDR1 and CDR2 (germline): KGHDR, SFDVKD. V lost 4 bases, J lost 10 bases, and 11 bases stayed unmatched. The CDR3 has 17 amino acids. The CDR3 sequence is CATSDPRLAGGPEEQFF. In DNA form, the CDR3 reads TGTGCCACCAGTGACCCGAGACTAGCGGGAGGGCCTGAGGAGCAGTTCTTC.

This clone has just a few counts. J is TRBJ2-5 and V is TRBV18; TRBD2 is a possible D gene (5 bases). CDR3 length: 16 amino acids. Looked up from germline, CDR1 is KGHSH and CDR2 is LQKENI. The V end was cut by 8 bases, the J end by 3 bases, with 22 bases between. For the CDR3, the DNA is TGTGCCAGCACACGAGGACTTTGGGGAGATGAAGAGACCCAGTACTTC. It translates to CASTRGLWGDEETQYF.

In the case of this clone: Other DNA sequences in this sample translate to the same CDR3. This chain connects TRBV5-1 to TRBJ2-5; 7 bases align to TRBD1. The germline gives CDR1 SGHRS, CDR2 YFSETQ. The CDR3 runs to 13 residues. After removal of 2 bases from V and 5 bases from J, the junction contained 3 bases not matched to a gene. For the CDR3, the DNA is TGCGCCAGCAGCTTAGGGGGCGGGGAGACCCAGTACTTC. The encoded protein is CASSLGGGETQYF.